The 13 T cell receptor beta chains below all came from one sample that was sequenced in a study of patients and donors after allogeneic stem cell transplantation. TCRdb used MiXCR to reprocess the RT-PCR reads, holding one entry per CDR3 protein. Counted here are about 160,000 distinct CDR3 sequences, about two fifths occurring once; the ten biggest clones make up 50%. The sequencing input was blood, either unsorted or a sorted T cell fraction (not recorded which). The receptors were sampled from a human donor who was either an allogeneic HSCT recipient or a stem cell or donor lymphocyte infusion donor (not recorded which). It is not recorded whose cells these are; they may come from a transplant donor.

The CDR3 nucleotides are TGTGCCAGCAGCCAAGATGTGACAGGGGCCCACAATGAGCAGTTCTTC. This codes for CASSQDVTGAHNEQFF. This chain connects TRBV3-1 to TRBJ2-1; 8 nucleotides line up with TRBD1. The length of the CDR3 is 16 residues. Trimming cost V 0 bases and J 5 bases; bases outside gene matches: 6. Germline V lookup: CDR1 LGHDT, CDR2 YNNKEL (reference sequence).

This chain's CDR3 is CASSQDLKGGRWAFF. The DNA of the CDR3 is TGTGCCAGCAGCCAAGATCTCAAAGGGGGCCGATGGGCTTTCTTT. The chain combines TRBV3-1 with TRBJ1-1, with 7 bases aligning to TRBD1. The V and J ends lost 0 bases and 11 bases, in that order; junction bases with no gene match: 12. The CDR3 sequence is 15 residues long. Germline CDR1 reads LGHDT; CDR2 reads YNNKEL (reference sequence).

This rearrangement joins TRBV10-3 to TRBJ2-7; D is uncertain. V lost 4 bases and J 3 bases, leaving 4 bases between the germline ends. The CDR3 loop spans 11 amino acids. Germline V lookup: CDR1 ENHRY, CDR2 SYGVKD. Here the CDR3 DNA reads TGTGCCATCAGTGGTCACTACGAGCAGTACTTC. It encodes CAISGHYEQYF.

The gene calls are TRBV25-1 and TRBJ1-2; tentatively, D is TRBD1 (6 bases). V lost 3 bases, J lost 7 bases, and 12 bases lay in between. Germline loops: CDR1 MGHDK, CDR2 SYGVNS. There are 13 residues in the CDR3. CDR3 bases: TGTGCCAGCAGTGAGCCAGGGGAGGGTGGCTACACCTTC. This sequence encodes CASSEPGEGGYTF.

This clonotype has more than one count but fewer than ten. The chain carries TRBV6-5 and TRBJ1-1; a weak D match, TRBD1 (6 bases). CDR1 is MNHEY and CDR2 is SVGAGI in the germline V gene. The CDR3 extends over 16 amino acids. Between the trimmed V and J ends, which lost 3 bases and 0 bases, there was a span of 14 bases. The CDR3 DNA is TGTGCCAGCAGTTATACGAGGGGGGAAGTGAACACTGAAGCTTTCTTT. Translation: CASSYTRGEVNTEAFF.

The chain couples TRBV12-3 or TRBV12-4 to TRBJ1-2, with unresolved D. This CDR3 is 13 amino acids long. V lost 2 bases and J lost 8, with 12 bases in between. The chain's CDR3 is CASSLKVLGGYTF. CDR3 nucleotides: TGTGCCAGCAGTTTAAAGGTGCTCGGGGGCTACACCTTC.

This clonotype was picked up a small number of times. V usage is TRBV12-3 or TRBV12-4 and J usage is TRBJ1-5, with unresolved D. V was pared by 10 bases and J by 5 bases, with 12 bases between. The CDR3 runs to 12 residues. CDR3 sequence: CATRHGDQPQHF. The CDR3 coding sequence is TGTGCCACCAGGCACGGGGATCAGCCCCAGCATTTT.

The V call is TRBV4-2, the J call TRBJ2-7, with no clear D. This CDR3 is 15 amino acids long. Germline-derived CDR1 and CDR2 are LGHNA and YNFKEQ. Trimming shortened V by 0 bases and J by 2 bases, and 11 bases separated the two germline ends. CDR3 bases: TGTGCCAGCAGCCAAGAGTTACGACTGGCCTACGAGCAGTACTTC. Protein sequence: CASSQELRLAYEQYF.

This clonotype was seen only a few times. The rearrangement links TRBV15 to TRBJ1-2; TRBD1 matches 10 bases. Germline trimming cut 0 bases from V and 6 bases from J; bases unmatched to any gene: 4. Germline V CDR1 and CDR2: LNHNV, YYDKDF (reference sequence). This CDR3 has 15 residues. The DNA of the CDR3 is TGTGCCACCAGCAGAGATCCGGGGACAGGGGATGGCTACACCTTC. Encoded protein: CATSRDPGTGDGYTF.

The chain is built from TRBV12-3 or TRBV12-4 and TRBJ1-2; TRBD1 agrees at 7 bases. The CDR3 loop spans 13 amino acids. Trimming at V came to 6 bases and at J to 4 bases, leaving 5 bases not matched to a gene. The CDR3 protein is CASRSGQIYGYTF. DNA of the CDR3: TGTGCCAGCAGGTCGGGACAGATCTATGGCTACACCTTC.

V gene TRBV10-3 combines with J gene TRBJ2-6; TRBD1 agrees at 7 bases. Losses at the gene ends were 10 bases for V and 2 bases for J; bases not matched to a gene: 11. This CDR3 spans 16 amino acids. Germline V gene lookup returns CDR1 ENHRY and CDR2 SYGVKD. The CDR3 here is CATNSDRQPGANVLTF. The DNA of the CDR3 is TGTGCCACCAACTCGGACAGGCAACCTGGGGCCAACGTCCTGACTTTC.

The chain joins TRBV21-1 to TRBJ1-1. TRBV21-1 is a listed pseudogene. The CDR3 loop spans 13 amino acids. The CDR3: CASIITGVSVAFF. DNA of the CDR3: TGTGCCAGTATTATTACCGGAGTTTCGGTAGCTTTCTTT.

At least ten counts were recorded for this clonotype. The chain combines TRBV6-2 or TRBV6-3 with TRBJ1-1, with D unclear. The germline CDR1 and CDR2 sequences are MNHEY and SVGEGT. Trimming pared 8 bases from V and 4 bases from J, leaving 5 bases between. This CDR3 has 10 residues. The CDR3 here is CASRGTEAFF. CDR3 DNA: TGTGCCAGCCGCGGCACTGAAGCTTTCTTT.